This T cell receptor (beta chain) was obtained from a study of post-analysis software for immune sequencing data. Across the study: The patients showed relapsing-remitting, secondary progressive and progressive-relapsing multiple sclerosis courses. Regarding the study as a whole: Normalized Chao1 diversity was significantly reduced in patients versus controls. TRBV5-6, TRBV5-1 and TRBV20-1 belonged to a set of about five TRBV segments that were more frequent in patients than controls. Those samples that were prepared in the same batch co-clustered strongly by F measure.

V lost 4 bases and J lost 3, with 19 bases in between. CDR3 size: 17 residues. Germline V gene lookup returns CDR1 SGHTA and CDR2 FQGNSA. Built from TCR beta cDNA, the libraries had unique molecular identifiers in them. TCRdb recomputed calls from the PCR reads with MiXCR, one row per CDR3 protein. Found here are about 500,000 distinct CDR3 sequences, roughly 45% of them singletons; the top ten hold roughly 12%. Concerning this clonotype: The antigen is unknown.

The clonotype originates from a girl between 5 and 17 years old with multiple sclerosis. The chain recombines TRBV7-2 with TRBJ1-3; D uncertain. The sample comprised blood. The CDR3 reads CASSSPGRGGYGNTIYF. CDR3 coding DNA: TGTGCCAGCAGCTCCCCGGGTAGAGGAGGTTATGGAAACACCATATATTTT.